Below are 15 T cell receptor beta chains sequenced from a single sample in a study of response to subunit inactivated influenza vaccine (dated by TCRdb to the late 2010s). The receptor library was made with RT-PCR. TCRdb lists the instrument as Illumina HiSeq 2500. Through fastp at Q25 and MiXCR, TCRdb rebuilt clones from the public reads, retaining in-frame beta chains. Rows matching on CDR3 protein sequence are summarized as one entry with the most common DNA and genes. The sample data list 500,000 to 600,000 distinct CDR3 sequences, and roughly 12% of these were observed just once. Roughly 10% of the sample comes from the top ten. This specimen was PBMCs from blood, taken on the day of vaccination. These receptors were collected from a man between 45 and 60 years old who received an inactivated influenza vaccine. Donor details come from another sample of the same person, matched by shared clones.

This clonotype was observed many times. The chain links TRBV5-1 to TRBJ2-2; D might be TRBD2 (6 bases). Germline-derived CDR1 and CDR2 are SGHRS and YFSETQ. The CDR3 totals 15 residues. V was shortened by 4 bases and J by 3 bases, with 13 bases between the two germline ends. CDR3 in DNA: TGCGCCAGCAGCGTCGGGACTCCCCACACCGGGGAGCTGTTTTTT. It specifies CASSVGTPHTGELFF.

The chain is built from TRBV7-2 and TRBJ2-1; D possibly corresponds to TRBD2 (6 bases). The V and J ends lost 1 base and 5 bases respectively, with 12 bases between them. This CDR3 comprises 15 residues. CDR1 is SGHTA, CDR2 FQGNSA, per germline. Here the CDR3 DNA reads TGTGCCAGCAGCTTAGAGCGGGCCGAACACAATGAGCAGTTCTTC. Protein product: CASSLERAEHNEQFF.

This clonotype showed up many times. The chain is built from TRBV12-3 or TRBV12-4 and TRBJ2-3; D ambiguous. The CDR3 totals 13 residues. The V and J ends lost 7 bases and 4 bases respectively, with 12 bases between them. CDR3 residues: CASTNPPPDTQYF. CDR3 coding DNA: TGTGCCAGCACCAACCCGCCACCAGATACGCAGTATTTT.

This clonotype has at least ten counts. V gene TRBV28 combines with J gene TRBJ2-3; 13 positions agree with TRBD2. V was clipped by 0 bases and J by 2 bases; unmatched bases: 2. Per the germline V gene, CDR1 is MDHEN and CDR2 is SYDVKM. This CDR3 comprises 17 residues. CDR3: CASSLWGLAGPTDTQYF. The CDR3 DNA reads TGTGCCAGCAGTTTATGGGGACTAGCGGGACCCACAGATACGCAGTATTTT.

The table lists this clonotype with a few counts. J is TRBJ2-1 and V is TRBV29-1, with 12 bases that match TRBD2. From germline, CDR1 is SQVTM and CDR2 ANQGSEA. The CDR3 loop spans 14 amino acids. Trimming at V came to 7 bases and at J to 5 bases, leaving 6 bases not matched to a gene. The CDR3 bases are TGCAGCGGAGGACTAGCGGGAAAACACAATGAGCAGTTCTTC. It encodes CSGGLAGKHNEQFF.

This chain links TRBV15 with TRBJ1-1; no clear D gene. Germline-derived CDR1 and CDR2 are LNHNV and YYDKDF (reference sequence). Deletions cut 0 bases from V and 4 bases from J, with 9 bases between. CDR3 length: 14 amino acids. For the CDR3, the DNA is TGTGCCACCAGCAGAGATTCGGCAGCCACTGAAGCTTTCTTT. It translates to CATSRDSAATEAFF. The full variable domain, completed using reference TRBV15 and TRBJ1-1, is DAMVIQNPRYQVTQFGKPVTLSCSQTLNHNVMYWYQQKSSQAPKLLFHYYDKDFNNEADTPDNFQSRRPNTSFCFLDIRSPGLGDTAMYLCATSRDSAATEAFFGQGTRLTVV.

This clonotype showed up just a few times. DNA of the CDR3: TGTGCCATCAAAGTTGGGCTAGCGGACACCGGGGAGCTGTTTTTT. It is translated as CAIKVGLADTGELFF. The V call is TRBV10-3, the J call TRBJ2-2, with 7 bases lining up with TRBD2. Germline trimming cut 7 bases from V and 3 bases from J; bases unmatched to any gene: 8. Germline V gives CDR1 ENHRY, CDR2 SYGVKD. CDR3 size: 15 residues.

The rearrangement joins TRBV4-1 to TRBJ2-2; D might be TRBD1 (5 bases). The CDR3 runs 15 residues. Germline V lookup: CDR1 MGHRA, CDR2 YSYEKL. V was pared by 2 bases and J by 4 bases, with 11 bases between. The CDR3 region is CASSQTNQGTGELFF. DNA for the CDR3: TGCGCCAGCAGCCAAACGAACCAGGGCACCGGGGAGCTGTTTTTT.

This chain joins TRBV20-1 and TRBJ2-5, with 8 bases identical to TRBD2. CDR3 length equals 15 residues. In germline, CDR1 is DFQATT, CDR2 SNEGSKA (reference sequence). V was pared by 0 bases and J by 5 bases, with 8 bases of the junction left unmatched. The CDR3 loop reads CSAREADRGGETQYF. CDR3 nucleotides: TGCAGTGCTAGAGAAGCTGACCGCGGGGGGGAGACCCAGTACTTC.

The J gene is TRBJ2-3, the V gene TRBV29-1, with D tentatively TRBD1 (6 bases). Trimming stripped 6 bases from V and 6 bases from J, with 16 bases between. In germline, CDR1 is SQVTM, CDR2 ANQGSEA. The CDR3 totals 13 residues. CDR3 in amino acids: CSVVGAGMDTQYF. CDR3 nucleotides: TGCAGCGTCGTGGGGGCAGGGATGGATACGCAGTATTTT.

This clonotype occurred many times. V is TRBV12-3 or TRBV12-4 and J is TRBJ2-7; D remains ambiguous. This CDR3 region has 14 residues. V lost 3 bases and J lost 1, with 10 bases in between. The CDR3: CASSLSGFSYEQYF. The CDR3 nucleotides are TGTGCCAGCAGTTTGTCCGGGTTTTCCTACGAGCAGTACTTC.

A few counts support this clonotype. The chain couples TRBV3-1 to TRBJ1-5; the D gene is possibly TRBD1 (5 bases). Trimming shortened V by 1 base and J by 2 bases, and 12 bases separated the two germline ends. This CDR3 has 16 amino acids. From germline, CDR1 is LGHDT and CDR2 YNNKEL (reference sequence). The CDR3 nucleotides are TGTGCCAGCAGCCAAGGGTCAGGGATTGGCAATCAGCCCCAGCATTTT. Translation: CASSQGSGIGNQPQHF.

The V and J genes are TRBV3-1 and TRBJ1-1; no clear D gene. V lost 0 bases, J lost 0 bases, and 11 bases lay in between. Germline V CDR1 and CDR2: LGHDT, YNNKEL (reference sequence). The CDR3 spans 16 residues. CDR3 nucleotide sequence: TGTGCCAGCAGCCAAGATACCATACAGATGAACACTGAAGCTTTCTTT. Protein sequence: CASSQDTIQMNTEAFF.

The chain is built from TRBV28 and TRBJ2-7; 14 nucleotides match TRBD2. V was pared by 6 bases and J by 4 bases, with 5 bases of the junction left unmatched. Germline V CDR1 and CDR2: MDHEN, SYDVKM. This CDR3 region has 15 residues. CDR3 DNA sequence: TGTGCCAGCAGGGGGACTAGCGGGAGTTTATACGAGCAGTACTTC. Its translation is CASRGTSGSLYEQYF. Combining the CDR3 with reference TRBV28 and TRBJ2-7 gives the whole variable domain DVKVTQSSRYLVKRTGEKVFLECVQDMDHENMFWYRQDPGLGLRLIYFSYDVKMKEKGDIPEGYSVSREKKERFSLILESASTNQTSMYLCASRGTSGSLYEQYFGPGTRLTVT.

This clonotype was seen ten or more times. The chain carries TRBV5-1 and TRBJ2-5; tentatively, D is TRBD1 (6 bases). The germline CDR1 and CDR2 sequences are SGHRS and YFSETQ. The CDR3 extends over 14 amino acids. V lost 0 bases and J lost 5, with 11 bases in between. The chain's CDR3 is CASSLAAGEETQYF. CDR3 sequence (DNA): TGCGCCAGCAGCTTGGCCGCAGGGGAGGAGACCCAGTACTTC.